The T cell receptor beta chain described here comes from a study of radiation and T cells in renal cell carcinoma. On the study more broadly: Nephrectomy followed 15 Gy stereotactic body radiation by 4 weeks.

Time point defined: blood 2 weeks post-SBRT. Treatment given: 15 Gy SBRT to primary tumor, nephrectomy 4 weeks later. After SBRT, blood was collected at 2 and 4 weeks, plus baseline. The CDR3 runs to 16 residues. Looked up from germline, CDR1 is LGHNT and CDR2 is FRNRAP. Trimming left V 0 bases short and J 3 bases short, with 15 bases between. As regards this clone: As yet, its antigen is unknown.

Only in-frame clones appear in the TCRdb table, and some are missing; sequencing was by immunoSEQ multiplex PCR. Counted here are 100,000 to 150,000 clones, around 85% occurring once; the ten biggest clones make up 4.5% to 7%. General study points: In blood, top tumor clones expanded by 2 weeks, shrinking by 4. Pretreatment tumor biopsies were lacking, so baseline clonotypes are unknown.

The source of this sequence is a man aged 45-65 years with renal cell carcinoma. The genes are TRBV12-5 and TRBJ2-7, with D unclear. Sequencing was performed on blood, taken from a patient whose treatment included radiotherapy and nephrectomy. The CDR3 reads CASGLVLGQPFYEQYF. The CDR3, as DNA: TGTGCTAGTGGTTTGGTATTAGGGCAGCCCTTCTACGAGCAGTACTTC.